This entry is about one T cell receptor (beta chain). The data are from a study of T cells in localized non-small cell lung cancer. The assay was immunoSEQ multiplex PCR, and TCRdb's table has in-frame clones only and misses some. The sample consists of 25,000 to 35,000 clones, approximately 90% of them appearing once. Looked up from germline, CDR1 is SQVTM and CDR2 is ANQGSEA. V lost 4 bases to trimming and J lost 10 bases; unmatched junction nucleotides: 11. The CDR3 runs 14 residues. The source material was peripheral blood, sampled before any cancer treatment. The sequence was obtained from a woman between 35 and 75 years old with stage I lung adenocarcinoma. The genes are TRBV29-1 and TRBJ1-4, with TRBD1 matching 8 bases. The CDR3 DNA follows: TGCAGCGTTGGGGGGACAGGCCCTGGCTCAAAACTGTTTTTT. Encoded protein: CSVGGTGPGSKLFF.